This paragraph covers one TCR beta chain sequence. The sample is drawn from a study of blood T cell repertoires in COVID-19. Turning to the study itself: T cells, B-cell-depleted T cells, or PBMCs provided the cDNA or gDNA that served as material.

Trimming stripped 0 bases from V and 4 bases from J, with 10 bases between. This CDR3 has 16 amino acids. CDR1 WSHSY and CDR2 SAAADI come from the germline V gene. TCRdb's copy holds only in-frame clones and misses some; the assay was immunoSEQ multiplex PCR. The table shows 80,000 or so clones, with over 70% occurring only once. Sequenced sample: peripheral blood. The sequence was collected from a man older than 75 with acute or convalescent COVID-19. The chain combines TRBV10-2 with TRBJ1-6; D is unclear. The CDR3 here is CASSESVLRYNSPLHF. The CDR3 DNA follows: TGCGCCAGCAGTGAGTCGGTGTTGCGGTATAATTCACCCCTCCACTTT.